This T cell receptor beta chain was documented in a study of OX40 agonist ivuxolimab in advanced cancers. This CDR3 region has 16 residues. V gave up 5 bases and J gave up 2 bases; unmatched junction bases: 10. CDR1 and CDR2 from the germline V gene are MDHEN and SYDVKM. Clones were sequenced by immunoSEQ multiplex PCR, and TCRdb holds only the in-frame ones, with some missing. Here the sample spans some 80,000 clones, around 91% being singletons. Drawing of blood for sampling happened at baseline, at cycle 4 day 1, and at cycle 7 day 1. The rearrangement links TRBV28 to TRBJ2-3, with 7 bases that match TRBD2. This clonotype was sampled from an adult with an advanced solid tumor such as melanoma, head and neck, liver or kidney cancer. This specimen was CD4+ or CD8+ T cells sorted from blood, taken in a trial of the OX40 agonist ivuxolimab. CDR3 nucleotides: TGTGCCAGCAGTAATATGCGCGGGACTATCACAGATACGCAGTATTTT. Translating it yields CASSNMRGTITDTQYF.